This record concerns one TCR beta chain sequence. This clonotype was recorded at least ten times. This clone's antigen is unknown. No base quality information exists; no much larger clone differs at one position. TCR beta CDR3 regions were amplified from RNA transcripts. For the first round of RT-PCR on the TCR CDR3, the HTBI primer set was used together with the Qiagen OneStep RT-PCR kit. Libraries were constructed in a second round of multiplex PCR, after which size selection and purification were performed. Sequencing of the libraries was done on an Illumina HiSeq2000 using paired-end 100 bp reads. The study's processing was this. SOAPnuke was used to process the raw data, throwing out any read that contained adapters or uncalled bases, had a mean Phred below 15, or lacked an exact constant-primer or identifier match. High-quality paired reads were merged using COPE v1.2.5, and each unique nucleotide sequence was defined as a clonotype. MiTCR v1.1 was used to align clonotypes to the IMGT TRBV, TRBD and TRBJ reference segments. The analysis included only V-J combinations with a frequency above 0.0001, which together covered 99% to 99.2% of the repertoires. A TCS score was defined as the ratio of F50 (clonal expansion) to E x V (chaos), with BLOSUM62-based TCRdist applied between CDR3 peptides within each V-J. Welch's t-statistics and random forest reduced just over 500 V-J features to about 12, which were used in a naive Bayes classifier (R e1071). TCRdb itself trimmed the public reads at Q25 with fastp, ran MiXCR and retained productive beta chains. Entries that share a CDR3 protein sequence are merged under the most common genes and DNA. The V and J calls come from TCRdb's annotation, not from the publication. For this sample there are approximately 300,000 distinct CDR3 sequences; 17% appear just once. The ten largest clones capture just over 55% of the sample.

This entry comes from a study of T cells in Graves' hyperthyroidism and ophthalmopathy (dated by TCRdb to between 2019 and 2020). With regard to the full study: Peripheral blood was sampled at the time of initial diagnosis, prior to any treatment. The roughly 90 discovery patients were divided at random into training and test sets in a 7:3 ratio. The paper reports TCR Vbeta CDR3 sequencing of some 140 peripheral blood samples: some 41 ophthalmopathy, under 80 hyperthyroidism and 17 progressor patients. The study also compared thyroid tissue and blood T-cell repertoires from 5 to 7 Graves' hyperthyroidism patients. A discovery cohort of approximately 97 patients, about 40 with Graves' ophthalmopathy and approximately 60 with stable Graves' hyperthyroidism, was used to find distinguishing TCR V-J signatures. Prospective prediction of ophthalmopathy was tested in an independent validation cohort of fewer than 20 hyperthyroidism patients and 15 to 17 patients who later progressed to ophthalmopathy. After blood sampling, hyperthyroidism patients were treated with methimazole at a starting dose of 30 mg daily, and ophthalmopathy patients were treated with high-dose intravenous methylprednisolone.

Compared with germline, V lacks 4 bases and J lacks 5 bases; bases without a gene match: 9. Reading the germline V gene gives CDR1 SGHRS and CDR2 YFSETQ. The CDR3, cysteine through phenylalanine, is 16 amino acids long. Only CDR3 DNA remains: 48 bases, in frame from the first base. Study-wide findings and limitations: Most expanded thyroid clonotypes (frequency above 0.001) were also detected in blood, a finding suggesting that blood repertoires may reflect thyroid immune responses. A model built on a 13 V-J signature distinguished ophthalmopathy from stable hyperthyroidism, reaching around 90% sensitivity and 81.08% specificity in cross-validation and 80%/75% in testing. No statistical method was used to set the sample size in advance, and investigators knew the group allocation. In validation, the model predicted progression to ophthalmopathy a median of roughly six months before onset, with approximately 71% sensitivity and 72.22% specificity.

In the ophthalmopathy patients, disease was moderately to severely active, with a Clinical Activity Score of 3 or more, a NOSPECS grade of 4 or more, and a duration of less than 3 months. Patients with uncontrolled infections, other autoimmune diseases, pregnancy or lactation were excluded. Clinical symptoms, serum thyroxine and TRAb, thyroid ultrasound, and orbital computed tomography formed the basis for the diagnoses. Ficoll-Paque density gradient centrifugation was used to isolate PBMCs from 8 to 10 ml of fresh peripheral blood. Trizol reagent was used to extract total RNA, and RNA quality was then checked on an Agilent 2100 Bioanalyzer.

The clonotype originates from a woman in her sixties or seventies with Graves' ophthalmopathy. Recombination joined TRBV5-1 with TRBJ1-1; 12 nucleotides in the junction match TRBD1. What was sequenced was blood. The base sequence is TGCGCCAGCAGCCCGGGACAGGGGGCTTTCGGAACTGAAGCTTTCTTT. Its protein product is CASSPGQGAFGTEAFF.